These T cell receptor beta chains were read from a single sample in a study of blood T cell repertoires in COVID-19. The data were produced by immunoSEQ multiplex PCR, yet TCRdb's version contains in-frame clones alone and is incomplete. This sample has 85,000 to 120,000 clones, with 85% to 90% found just once. Input material: peripheral blood. All receptors derive from a middle-aged man with active or convalescent COVID-19. The CDR3 runs from the conserved cysteine through the conserved F or W. Fields, in order: V gene, J gene, D gene, CDR3 protein, CDR3 DNA. D genes are given only for firm matches.

>TRBV2|TRBJ1-2|.
CASSTPDNKNYGYTF
TGTGCCAGCAGTACCCCGGACAATAAGAACTATGGCTACACCTTC
>TRBV19|TRBJ1-2|.
CASSNQGYGYTF
TGTGCCAGTAGTAATCAGGGATATGGCTACACCTTC
>TRBV7-9|TRBJ1-1|.
CASSLNRGNTEAFF
TGTGCCAGCAGCTTAAACCGGGGGAACACTGAAGCTTTCTTT
>TRBV6-2/TRBV6-3|TRBJ1-1|.
CASSYQATEAFF
TGTGCCAGCAGTTACCAGGCCACTGAAGCTTTCTTT
>TRBV7-6|TRBJ2-1|TRBD1
CASSVGKGQGYSYNEQFF
TGTGCCAGCAGCGTAGGGAAGGGACAGGGCTATTCCTACAATGAGCAGTTCTTC
>TRBV5-6|TRBJ2-3|TRBD2
CASSRDYSDTQYF
TGTGCCAGCAGCCGGGACTACTCAGATACGCAGTATTTT
>TRBV5-1|TRBJ2-2|.
CASSFTGGGGELFF
TGCGCCAGCAGCTTTACGGGGGGCGGCGGGGAGCTGTTTTTT
>TRBV5-8|TRBJ1-5|.
CASSLGRSNQPQHF
TGTGCCAGCAGCTTGGGGAGGAGCAATCAGCCCCAGCATTTT
>TRBV2|TRBJ1-1|.
CASSTEGRTEAFF
TGTGCCAGCAGCACGGAGGGTAGGACTGAAGCTTTCTTT
>TRBV3-1/TRBV3-2|TRBJ2-7|.
CASSPSASYEQYF
TGTGCCAGCAGCCCTTCAGCGTCCTACGAGCAGTACTTC
>TRBV18|TRBJ2-7|.
CASSLGGYEQYF
TGTGCCAGCTCTCTCGGGGGCTACGAGCAGTACTTC